Following are 2 T cell receptor beta chains from one sample sequenced in a study of blood T cell repertoires in COVID-19. TCRdb's table, derived via immunoSEQ multiplex PCR, lists solely in-frame clones and lacks some. This sample has some 300,000 clones; about nine tenths occur once, and the top ten carry 1.7%. The sample consisted of PBMCs or T cells enriched from blood (not recorded which). The receptor source for this set is a woman aged 35 to 49 who had recovered from COVID-19.

The rearrangement uses TRBV10-2 and TRBJ1-1, with 9 bases matching TRBD1. V trimming: 6 bases; J trimming: 8 bases; junction bases outside the gene matches: 7. The CDR3 runs to 13 residues. The germline V gene has CDR1 WSHSY and CDR2 SAAADI. The CDR3 region is CASRDTGTGEAFF. In nucleotides, the CDR3 is TGCGCCAGCAGAGATACCGGGACAGGGGAAGCTTTCTTT.

The rearrangement uses TRBV9 and TRBJ1-4; 10 bases fit TRBD1. J was trimmed by 5 bases and V by 4 bases; bases with no gene match: 5. The germline CDR1 and CDR2 sequences are SGDLS and YYNGEE. This CDR3 is built from 15 residues. CDR3 nucleotides: TGTGCCAGCAGCCGTCGGACAGGGGGGAATGAAAAACTGTTTTTT. Protein sequence: CASSRRTGGNEKLFF. The full variable domain, with the rest looked up from reference TRBV9 and TRBJ1-4, is DSGVTQTPKHLITATGQRVTLRCSPRSGDLSVYWYQQSLDQGLQFLIQYYNGEERAKGNILERFSAQQFPDLHSELNLSSLELGDSALYFCASSRRTGGNEKLFFGSGTQLSVL.